This T cell receptor beta chain was recorded in a study of cytomegalovirus exposure and HLA in healthy donors. Overall study findings and caveats: Later findings reportedly placed an Asian-associated ancestry cluster below the roughly 690-donor mean for N-insertions. Differences between HLA loci emerged in a later analysis of TCR association rates, with DRB1 most and HLA-C fewest. Some TCR beta chains (roughly 150 of them) were listed as cytomegalovirus-associated.

Although they were nominally healthy when sampled, donors likely had unrecorded immune exposures. About this clone itself: Antigen: not known.

This CDR3 comprises 16 residues. Unmatched junction bases numbered 4, after V lost 10 bases and J lost 3 bases. Looked up from germline, CDR1 is SGHNT and CDR2 is YYREEE (reference sequence). This PCR relied on a set of 60 Vbeta primers and 13 Jbeta primers. Assay used: immunoSEQ multiplex PCR; TCRdb lists only in-frame clones, some missing. Of around 72,000 clones in the sample, roughly 79% were seen once. The clonotype originates from a man aged 50 or older in good health and CMV-seronegative. The chain recombines TRBV5-4 with TRBJ2-6; TRBD2 matches at 16 bases. The sample comprised PBMCs. In DNA, the CDR3 is TGTGCCGGGGGACTAGCGGGAGGGGGTGGGGCCAACGTCCTGACTTTC. It yields the protein CAGGLAGGGGANVLTF.